Listed below are T cell receptor beta chains from one sample, sequenced in a study of T cells in localized non-small cell lung cancer. Some clones are missing from TCRdb's copy, which holds only in-frame ones; the method was immunoSEQ multiplex PCR. The sample shows 700 to 950 clones, 20% to 25% of them seen only once. The input for sequencing was lung tumor tissue, taken before any cancer treatment. Receptors originate from a female donor of 60 years or more with stage I lung adenocarcinoma. The CDR3 runs from the conserved cysteine through the conserved F or W. The D gene is left open where the match is weak. The size entry is marked missing in some rows and otherwise reads once, few, many or a size class.

D gene,clone size,J gene,V gene,CDR3 DNA,CDR3 protein
.,large,TRBJ1-1,TRBV11-3,TGTGCCAGCAGCCCAGAGTTAAGGGTCCCTGAAGCTTTCTTT,CASSPELRVPEAFF
TRBD1,.,TRBJ1-1,TRBV29-1,TGCAGCGCCCAGACAGGGGAAGGCACTGAAGCTTTCTTT,CSAQTGEGTEAFF
TRBD1,.,TRBJ1-2,TRBV9,TGTGCCAGCAGCCTACAGGGGGCCTGGGGCTACACCTTC,CASSLQGAWGYTF
TRBD1,.,TRBJ1-4,TRBV9,TGTGCCAGCAGCGGCTGGACAGGGGGCGAAAAACTGTTTTTT,CASSGWTGGEKLFF
.,few,TRBJ1-2,TRBV18,TGTGCCAGCTCACTTGGATCAGGGACTTATGGCTACACCTTC,CASSLGSGTYGYTF
.,few,TRBJ1-2,TRBV30,TGTGCCTGGAGTGTGACGGGACCAAGGGGCTACACCTTC,CAWSVTGPRGYTF
.,few,TRBJ1-5,TRBV6-8,TGTGCCAGCAGGCCGGGACGGAATAGCAATCAGCCCCAGCATTTT,CASRPGRNSNQPQHF
TRBD1,large,TRBJ1-1,TRBV6-8,TGTGCCAGCACCAGGGGGGGCAGCACTGAAGCTTTCTTT,CASTRGGSTEAFF
TRBD1,.,TRBJ2-7,TRBV6-8,TGTGCCAGCAGTCGACAGGGCTACGAGCAGTACTTC,CASSRQGYEQYF
.,few,TRBJ1-2,TRBV11-3,TGTGCCAGCAGCTTATCAGGGCAGGAGAACTATGGCTACACCTTC,CASSLSGQENYGYTF
TRBD2,few,TRBJ2-3,TRBV6-8,TGTGCCAGCAGTACTCGGACTAGCGGAAGCACAGATACGCAGTATTTT,CASSTRTSGSTDTQYF
TRBD1,.,TRBJ2-3,TRBV5-1,TGCGCCAGCAGTGTTGGGACAGGGGGGAGAGATACGCAGTATTTT,CASSVGTGGRDTQYF
.,.,TRBJ1-3,TRBV19,TGTGCCAGTAGTTCAGGTATTGGAACTGGAAACACCATATATTTT,CASSSGIGTGNTIYF
.,few,TRBJ1-3,TRBV9,TGTGCCAGCAGCGTAGAAGGGTCGGGAAACACCATATATTTT,CASSVEGSGNTIYF
TRBD1,.,TRBJ1-1,TRBV28,TGTTACTCCATGGCCGCACAGGGGTTGAACACTGAAGCTTTCTTT,CYSMAAQGLNTEAFF
TRBD1,.,TRBJ2-2,TRBV15,TGTGCCACTGCGGACAGGGTGAACACCGGGGAGCTGTTTTTT,CATADRVNTGELFF
.,few,TRBJ2-2,TRBV11-3,TGTGCCAGCAGCTTAGGGGGCAGCACCGGGGAGCTGTTTTTT,CASSLGGSTGELFF
.,medium-sized,TRBJ1-2,TRBV11-3,TGTGCCAGCAGCTCTTCTTACGGGGGGCGCGGCTATGGCTACACCTTC,CASSSSYGGRGYGYTF
TRBD1,.,TRBJ2-7,TRBV28,TGTGCCAGCAGTTTATTAGGGGGCCCCCTTTACGAGCAGTACTTC,CASSLLGGPLYEQYF
TRBD1,large,TRBJ1-4,TRBV11-3,TGTGCCAGCAGCCATATGGACAGGAGTGAAAAACTGTTTTTT,CASSHMDRSEKLFF
TRBD2,few,TRBJ2-1,TRBV6-8,TGTGCCAGCAGTCCCTGGACTAGCGTGAGGGAGCAGTTCTTC,CASSPWTSVREQFF
TRBD2,.,TRBJ2-5,TRBV11-3,TGTGCCAGCAGCTTGGCTAGCGGGGTCCCCGGGGAGACCCAGTACTTC,CASSLASGVPGETQYF
TRBD1,.,TRBJ2-7,TRBV28,TGTGCCAGCAATCGGCCGGGACAGGGGATCAACGAGCAGTACTTC,CASNRPGQGINEQYF
.,.,TRBJ2-5,TRBV19,TGTGCCAGTAGTACCCCTACGGGGGAGACCCAGTACTTC,CASSTPTGETQYF